Below are 26 T cell receptor beta chains sequenced from a single sample in a study of cytomegalovirus exposure and HLA in healthy donors. The PCR contained 60 Vbeta and 13 Jbeta primers. Data came from immunoSEQ multiplex PCR; TCRdb stores just in-frame clones and leaves some out. The data hold over 150,000 clones, with roughly 76% observed a single time. Sequencing input: PBMCs. The receptor set was obtained from a woman in her forties or fifties in good health and CMV-seronegative.

This clone appeared once. This chain connects TRBV2 to TRBJ2-7, with D possibly TRBD2 on 5 matching bases. V lost 1 base and J 12 bases, leaving 16 bases between the germline ends. In germline, CDR1 is SNHLY, CDR2 FYNNEI. The length of the CDR3 is 13 residues. Here the CDR3 reads CASSEVRTPFRYF. CDR3 DNA: TGTGCCAGCAGTGAAGTAAGGACTCCCTTTCGGTACTTC.

V usage is TRBV2 and J usage is TRBJ1-6; unclear D gene. V was shortened by 6 bases and J by 7 bases, with 13 bases between the two germline ends. The CDR3 is made up of 14 amino acids. Germline V gene data show CDR1 as SNHLY and CDR2 as FYNNEI. The CDR3 sequence is CASRAGMENSPLHF. In nucleotides, the CDR3 is TGTGCCAGCAGGGCGGGCATGGAGAATTCACCCCTCCACTTT. The complete variable domain, with remaining parts taken from reference TRBV2 and TRBJ1-6, reads EPEVTQTPSHQVTQMGQEVILRCVPISNHLYFYWYRQILGQKVEFLVSFYNNEISEKSEIFDDQFSVERPDGSNFTLKIRSTKLEDSAMYFCASRAGMENSPLHFGNGTRLTVT.

This clone was detected only once. The chain employs TRBV4-1 and TRBJ2-1, with TRBD2 matching over 7 bases. CDR3 length: 13 amino acids. Germline CDR1 and CDR2: MGHRA and YSYEKL. Germline trimming cut 0 bases from V and 12 bases from J; bases unmatched to any gene: 5. The CDR3 loop is CASSQDSGTMQFF. The CDR3 DNA is TGCGCCAGCAGCCAAGATTCCGGGACTATGCAGTTCTTC.

This chain uses TRBV7-8 with TRBJ1-1, with D perhaps TRBD1 (5 bases). From germline, CDR1 is SGHVS and CDR2 FQNEAQ. This CDR3 comprises 14 residues. Trimming cost V 4 bases and J 3 bases, with 12 bases left between them. The CDR3 DNA is TGTGCCAGCAGCTCATGGGGAGGGGACACTGAAGCTTTCTTT. Its protein is CASSSWGGDTEAFF.

This sequence joins TRBV7-8 and TRBJ2-5, with 11 bases lining up with TRBD2. The closer fit of TRBJ2-7 to the DNA end suggests the J call may be wrong. The germline gives CDR1 SGHVS, CDR2 FQNEAQ. The CDR3 spans 16 residues. The CDR3 sequence: CASSWPLAGGTYEQYF. For the CDR3, the DNA is TGTGCCAGCAGCTGGCCCCTAGCGGGGGGCACCTACGAGCAGTACTTC.

A few counts support this clone. The CDR3 DNA reads as TGTGCCAGTGTTCCGGGACAGGGGGCCGAAAAACTGTTTTTT. Translation gives CASVPGQGAEKLFF. This sequence joins TRBV21-1 and TRBJ1-4; the table's D call, TRBD1, has no DNA check behind it. TRBV21-1 is a known pseudogene. CDR3 length equals 14 residues.

This sequence joins TRBV28 and TRBJ1-2, with a weak D call TRBD1 (5 bases). The CDR3 is made up of 14 amino acids. Germline V gene lookup returns CDR1 MDHEN and CDR2 SYDVKM. The V and J ends lost 6 bases and 3 bases respectively, with 14 bases between them. CDR3 in DNA: TGTGCCAGCAGCCGGGGGTTTACGGACTATGGCTACACCTTC. Translated, it gives CASSRGFTDYGYTF.

The genes are TRBV4-2 and TRBJ1-5; perhaps TRBD1 as D (6 bases). The CDR3 has 16 residues. Germline V gives CDR1 LGHNA, CDR2 YNFKEQ. V shed 0 bases and J shed 16 bases, with 25 bases lying between them. CDR3 DNA sequence: TGTGCCAGCAGCCAAGATCCCGAGGGAGCAGGAGCGGGACAACATTTT. Translation: CASSQDPEGAGAGQHF.

This clone was counted a single time. The chain joins TRBV9 to TRBJ2-5, with 9 positions matching TRBD1. CDR1 and CDR2 from the germline V gene are SGDLS and YYNGEE. The trim removed 0 bases at V and 1 base at J, leaving 1 base unmatched. CDR3 length: 15 amino acids. The chain's CDR3 is CASSVDRGRQETQYF. CDR3 nucleotides: TGTGCCAGCAGCGTAGACAGGGGGCGCCAAGAGACCCAGTACTTC.

This clone was seen only a few times. The chain is built from TRBV18 and TRBJ1-1; the D is unclear. The CDR3 runs 13 residues. Germline values: CDR1 KGHSH, CDR2 LQKENI. Trimming removed 0 bases from V and 1 base from J, with 3 bases in between. For the CDR3, the DNA is TGTGCCAGCTCACCACCACAGAACACTGAAGCTTTCTTT. Amino acid sequence: CASSPPQNTEAFF.

This chain uses TRBV7-2 with TRBJ1-1; TRBD1 might be the D (5 bases). V lost 4 bases to trimming and J lost 4 bases, with 13 bases between them. This CDR3 comprises 14 residues. CDR1 and CDR2 from the germline V gene are SGHTA and FQGNSA. CDR3 DNA: TGTGCCAGCAGCTCCCCGGGGGGGGGCACTGAAGCTTTCTTT. Translation gives CASSSPGGGTEAFF.

The chain links TRBV25-1 to TRBJ1-2, with 9 bases fitting TRBD1. V gave up 10 bases and J gave up 8 bases; unmatched junction bases: 14. CDR3 length: 14 residues. From germline, CDR1 is MGHDK and CDR2 SYGVNS. The CDR3 DNA follows: TGTGCCACCAACGACAGGGGGGCGACATACGGCTACACCTTC. Protein sequence: CATNDRGATYGYTF.

Here the CDR3 reads CASSLRRGAGYEQYF. CDR3 sequence (DNA): TGCGCCAGCAGCCTGCGGCGGGGGGCTGGCTACGAGCAGTACTTC. The chain has TRBV4-3 and TRBJ2-7, with 8 bases lining up with TRBD2. V was pared by 4 bases and J by 3 bases, with 8 bases of the junction left unmatched. CDR1 is LGHNA and CDR2 is YSLEER in the germline V gene. CDR3 length equals 15 residues.

The chain employs TRBV19 and TRBJ1-5; TRBD1 is a possible D gene (6 bases). The CDR3 sequence is 15 residues long. V dropped 3 bases and J dropped 2 bases, with 11 bases sitting between them. CDR1 LNHDA and CDR2 SQIVND come from the germline V gene (reference sequence). CDR3 residues: CASSMVQGGNQPQHF. The DNA for the CDR3 is TGTGCCAGTAGTATGGTACAGGGTGGCAATCAGCCCCAGCATTTT.

This chain joins TRBV6-6 and TRBJ2-3, with D hard to call. The V end lost 7 bases, the J end lost 2 bases, and 4 bases lay between the germline ends. This CDR3 is 11 amino acids long. Germline assignment: CDR1 MNHNY and CDR2 SVGAGI (reference sequence). This chain's CDR3 is CASTFTDTQYF. For the CDR3, the DNA is TGTGCCAGCACCTTCACAGATACGCAGTATTTT.

The chain is built from TRBV11-3 and TRBJ2-5; 7 bases agree with TRBD2. The germline gives CDR1 SGHNT, CDR2 YENEEA. The CDR3 consists of 13 residues. V shed 4 bases, J shed 5 bases, and the junction held 4 bases outside the gene matches. As DNA, the CDR3 is TGTGCCAGCAGCTCGGGGGGAAGGGAGACCCAGTACTTC. This translates into CASSSGGRETQYF.

The chain couples TRBV11-2 to TRBJ2-1, with 9 bases that match TRBD1. Germline V gene lookup returns CDR1 SGHAT and CDR2 FQNNGV. V shed 2 bases and J 5 bases; nucleotides not matched to a gene: 7. There are 16 residues in the CDR3. For the CDR3, the DNA is TGTGCCAGCAGCTTAATGGGACAGGGATCCCACAATGAGCAGTTCTTC. Encoded protein: CASSLMGQGSHNEQFF.

This rearrangement joins TRBV7-2 to TRBJ2-7, with TRBD1 identical over 8 bases. This CDR3 is 15 amino acids long. V was clipped by 1 base and J by 5 bases; unmatched bases: 7. Germline loops: CDR1 SGHTA, CDR2 FQGNSA. CDR3 DNA sequence: TGTGCCAGCAGCTTAGTTCCAGGGGGCGCCAACGAGCAGTACTTC. Its translation is CASSLVPGGANEQYF.

The chain couples TRBV19 to TRBJ2-6; maybe TRBD2 (5 bases). Trimming shortened V by 8 bases and J by 1 base, and 21 bases separated the two germline ends. Germline V gives CDR1 LNHDA, CDR2 SQIVND (reference sequence). The CDR3 has 18 amino acids. This CDR3 reads CASSMVGLRASGANVLTF. CDR3 nucleotide sequence: TGTGCCAGTTCGATGGTGGGTCTGAGGGCATCTGGGGCCAACGTCCTGACTTTC.

The chain employs TRBV6-1 and TRBJ2-5; 9 bases align to TRBD1. The assigned J gene may be wrong: the sequence end matches TRBJ2-7 better. The CDR3 is 15 amino acids. Germline CDR1 reads MNHNS; CDR2 reads SASEGT. CDR3: CASSAPGTGKNEQYF. CDR3 in DNA: TGTGCCAGCAGTGCACCCGGGACAGGGAAGAACGAGCAGTACTTC.

This clone was detected only once. V usage is TRBV19 and J usage is TRBJ1-4; D gene ambiguous. This CDR3 is 15 amino acids long. Germline lookup yields CDR1 LNHDA and CDR2 SQIVND (reference sequence). Deletions cut 7 bases from V and 5 bases from J, with 17 bases between. CDR3 loop: CASTAFEGKNEKLFF. In nucleotides, the CDR3 is TGTGCCAGTACGGCCTTCGAGGGAAAAAATGAAAAACTGTTTTTT.

The V gene is TRBV9, the J gene TRBJ1-5, with D perhaps TRBD1 (6 bases). Germline V gene sequence: CDR1 SGDLS, CDR2 YYNGEE. Trimming pared 4 bases from V and 2 bases from J, leaving 19 bases between. This CDR3 has 17 residues. The CDR3 sequence: CASSPQDSLYGNQPQHF. For the CDR3, the DNA is TGTGCCAGCAGCCCGCAGGACAGCCTCTATGGCAATCAGCCCCAGCATTTT. The entire variable domain, with the rest obtained from reference TRBV9 and TRBJ1-5, is as follows: DSGVTQTPKHLITATGQRVTLRCSPRSGDLSVYWYQQSLDQGLQFLIQYYNGEERAKGNILERFSAQQFPDLHSELNLSSLELGDSALYFCASSPQDSLYGNQPQHFGDGTRLSIL.

This clone was observed a handful of times. V usage is TRBV6-4 and J usage is TRBJ1-5; weak D call: TRBD1 (5 bases). The CDR3 runs to 14 residues. V was cut by 3 bases and J by 2 bases, with 8 bases left in between. Germline-derived CDR1 and CDR2 are MRHNA and SNTAGT. CDR3 residues: CASSEEGGNQPQHF. The DNA for the CDR3 is TGTGCCAGCAGTGAGGAAGGGGGCAATCAGCCCCAGCATTTT.

Written as DNA, the CDR3 is TGTGCCAGCAGGTTTGGGGGGTCCTACGAGCAGTACTTC. Translated: CASRFGGSYEQYF. The chain carries TRBV5-6 and TRBJ2-7, with D perhaps matching TRBD2 (6 bases). The CDR3 sequence is 13 residues long. Germline V gene lookup returns CDR1 SGHDT and CDR2 YYEEEE. With 5 bases removed from V and 1 base from J, the gap between germline ends came to 10 bases.

The chain carries TRBV19 and TRBJ1-1, with a possible D match to TRBD1 (5 bases). The CDR3 sequence is 15 residues long. The germline gives CDR1 LNHDA, CDR2 SQIVND (reference sequence). The V end lost 3 bases, the J end lost 1 base, and 12 bases lay between the germline ends. The CDR3 loop reads CASSIKGKKNTEAFF. The CDR3, as DNA: TGTGCCAGTAGTATCAAGGGGAAAAAGAACACTGAAGCTTTCTTT.

The rearrangement uses TRBV19 and TRBJ2-3, with D maybe TRBD1 (6 bases). This CDR3 comprises 14 residues. Germline V gene lookup returns CDR1 LNHDA and CDR2 SQIVND (reference sequence). Trimming cost V 5 bases and J 1 base, with 10 bases left between them. This CDR3 reads CASSDPGGTDTQYF. In DNA form, the CDR3 reads TGTGCCAGTAGTGATCCAGGGGGCACAGATACGCAGTATTTT.